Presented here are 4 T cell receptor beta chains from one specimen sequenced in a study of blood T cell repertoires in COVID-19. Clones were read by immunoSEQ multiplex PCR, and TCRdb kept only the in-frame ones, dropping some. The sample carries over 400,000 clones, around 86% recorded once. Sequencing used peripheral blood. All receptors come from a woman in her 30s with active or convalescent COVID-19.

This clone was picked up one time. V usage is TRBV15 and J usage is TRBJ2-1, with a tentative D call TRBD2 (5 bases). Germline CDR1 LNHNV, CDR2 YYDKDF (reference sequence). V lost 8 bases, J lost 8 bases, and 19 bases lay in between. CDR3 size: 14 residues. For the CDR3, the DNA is TGTGCCACCGCTGACCGGGAAATTGGATATGAGCAGTTCTTC. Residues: CATADREIGYEQFF.

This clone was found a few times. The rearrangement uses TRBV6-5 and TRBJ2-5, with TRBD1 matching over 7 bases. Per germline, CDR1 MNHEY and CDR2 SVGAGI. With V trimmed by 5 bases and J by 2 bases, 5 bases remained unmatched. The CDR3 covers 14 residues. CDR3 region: CASSPGQVQETQYF. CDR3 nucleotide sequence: TGTGCCAGCAGTCCCGGACAGGTTCAAGAGACCCAGTACTTC.

CDR3 in amino acids: CASSYRGDTEAFF. The CDR3 region has the DNA TGTGCCAGCAGTTACCGGGGGGACACTGAAGCTTTCTTT. The chain joins TRBV6-5 to TRBJ1-1, with a possible D match to TRBD1 (5 bases). V was clipped by 2 bases and J by 3 bases, with 7 bases between them. The CDR3 sequence is 13 residues long. Germline V lookup: CDR1 MNHEY, CDR2 SVGAGI.

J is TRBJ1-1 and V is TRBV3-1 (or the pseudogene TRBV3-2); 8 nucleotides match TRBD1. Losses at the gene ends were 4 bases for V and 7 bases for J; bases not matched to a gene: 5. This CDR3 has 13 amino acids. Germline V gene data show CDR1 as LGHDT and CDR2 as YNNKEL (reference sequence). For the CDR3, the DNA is TGTGCCAGCAGCCCGGACAGGGAGGATGAAGCTTTCTTT. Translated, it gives CASSPDREDEAFF.